The entry below describes one T cell receptor (beta chain). The antigen is not known. This sample was taken from a study of T cells after yellow fever vaccination. Findings of the study overall: It was the secondary response that reached its peak faster, day 5 versus 15, but it was weaker. Abundant clonotypes from the bulk population could have been carried over as contaminants into FACS-sorted repertoires.

A universal primer site and UMIs were added as TCR cDNA was made by 5'RACE template switching. TCRdb reprocessed the 5' RACE reads with MiXCR, giving one entry per CDR3 protein. The data show some 320,000 distinct CDR3 sequences, roughly 9% seen once. The V and J ends lost 4 bases and 4 bases respectively, with 15 bases between them. This CDR3 comprises 15 residues. Germline CDR1 is SGHRS and CDR2 is YFSETQ. The clonotype was recovered from a man aged 18 to 30 who received the YFV17D yellow fever vaccine. Sequencing used CD4+ T cells sorted from PBMCs, obtained 5 days after the yellow fever booster vaccination. The chain couples TRBV5-1 to TRBJ1-3; D ambiguous. In DNA form, the CDR3 reads TGCGCCAGCAGCCACGGGGAAGCCCTCGGAAACACCATATATTTT. Translated, it gives CASSHGEALGNTIYF.